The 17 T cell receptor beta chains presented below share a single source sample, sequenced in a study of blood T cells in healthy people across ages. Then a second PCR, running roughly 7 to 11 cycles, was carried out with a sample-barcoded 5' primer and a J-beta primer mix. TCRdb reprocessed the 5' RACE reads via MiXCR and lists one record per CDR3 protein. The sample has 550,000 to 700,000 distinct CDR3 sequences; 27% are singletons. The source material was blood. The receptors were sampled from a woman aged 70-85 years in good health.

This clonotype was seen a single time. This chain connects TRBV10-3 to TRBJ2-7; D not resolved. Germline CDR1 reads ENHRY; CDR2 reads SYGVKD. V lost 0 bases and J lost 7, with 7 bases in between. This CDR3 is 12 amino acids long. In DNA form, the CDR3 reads TGTGCCATCAGTGAGTCGAAGTGGGAGCAGTACTTC. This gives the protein CAISESKWEQYF.

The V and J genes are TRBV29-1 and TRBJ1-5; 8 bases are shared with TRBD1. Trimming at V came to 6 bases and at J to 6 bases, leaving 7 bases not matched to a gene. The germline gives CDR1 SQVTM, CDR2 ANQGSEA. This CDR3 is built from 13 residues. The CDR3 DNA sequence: TGCAGCGTGCTCACAGGGGGAAGTCAGCCCCAGCATTTT. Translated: CSVLTGGSQPQHF.

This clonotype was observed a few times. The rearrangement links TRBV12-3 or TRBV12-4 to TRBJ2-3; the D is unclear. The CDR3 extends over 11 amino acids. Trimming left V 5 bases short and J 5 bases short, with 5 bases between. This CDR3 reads CASSRIDTQYF. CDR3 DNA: TGTGCCAGCAGTCGTATAGATACGCAGTATTTT.

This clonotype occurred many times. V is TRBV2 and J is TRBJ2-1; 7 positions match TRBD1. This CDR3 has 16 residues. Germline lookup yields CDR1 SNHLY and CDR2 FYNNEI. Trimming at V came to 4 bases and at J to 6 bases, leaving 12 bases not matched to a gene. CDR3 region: CASSGLGAGGPNEQFF. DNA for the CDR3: TGTGCCAGCAGTGGGTTGGGGGCAGGGGGTCCCAATGAGCAGTTCTTC.

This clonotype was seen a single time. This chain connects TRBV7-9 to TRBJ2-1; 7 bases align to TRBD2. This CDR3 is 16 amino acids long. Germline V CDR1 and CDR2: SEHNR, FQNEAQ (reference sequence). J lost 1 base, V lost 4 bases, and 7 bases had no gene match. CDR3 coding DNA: TGTGCCAGCAGCTACATAAGACTAGCTTCCTACAATGAGCAGTTCTTC. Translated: CASSYIRLASYNEQFF.

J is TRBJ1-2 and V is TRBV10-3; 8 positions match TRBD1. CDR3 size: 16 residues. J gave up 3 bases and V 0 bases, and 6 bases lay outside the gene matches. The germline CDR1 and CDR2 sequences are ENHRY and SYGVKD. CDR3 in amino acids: CAISESWTGTHYGYTF. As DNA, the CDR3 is TGTGCCATCAGTGAGTCTTGGACAGGGACCCACTATGGCTACACCTTC.

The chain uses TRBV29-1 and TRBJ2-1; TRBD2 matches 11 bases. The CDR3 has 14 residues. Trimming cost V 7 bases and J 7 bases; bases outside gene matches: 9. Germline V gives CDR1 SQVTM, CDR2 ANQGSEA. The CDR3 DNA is TGCAGCGGCCTATCTAGCGGGGGGAGTAATGAGCAGTTCTTC. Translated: CSGLSSGGSNEQFF.

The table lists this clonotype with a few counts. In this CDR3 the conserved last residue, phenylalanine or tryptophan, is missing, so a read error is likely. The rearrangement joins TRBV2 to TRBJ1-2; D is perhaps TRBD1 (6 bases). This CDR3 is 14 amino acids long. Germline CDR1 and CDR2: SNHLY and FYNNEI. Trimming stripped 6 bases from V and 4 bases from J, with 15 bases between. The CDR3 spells CASRPNTGPYGYTL. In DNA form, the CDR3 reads TGTGCCAGCAGGCCAAATACAGGGCCCTATGGCTACACCCTC.

The CDR3 DNA reads as TGTGCCAGCAGCTACATAAGGGGGGCGGAGCAGTACTTC. Its translation is CASSYIRGAEQYF. V gene TRBV7-2 combines with J gene TRBJ2-5; the D gene could be TRBD1 or TRBD2 (6 bases each). CDR1 and CDR2 from the germline V gene are SGHTA and FQGNSA. The CDR3 is made up of 13 amino acids. V lost 4 bases and J 11 bases, leaving 17 bases between the germline ends.

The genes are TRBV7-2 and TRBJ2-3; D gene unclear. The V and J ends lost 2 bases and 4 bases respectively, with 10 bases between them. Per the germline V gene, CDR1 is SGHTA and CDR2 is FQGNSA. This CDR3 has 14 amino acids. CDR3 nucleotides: TGTGCCAGCAGCTTACTGCCTAAAGCAGATACGCAGTATTTT. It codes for CASSLLPKADTQYF.

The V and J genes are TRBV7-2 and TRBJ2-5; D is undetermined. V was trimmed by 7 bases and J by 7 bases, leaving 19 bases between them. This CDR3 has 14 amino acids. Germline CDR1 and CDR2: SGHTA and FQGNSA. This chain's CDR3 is CASKGRGASGTQYF. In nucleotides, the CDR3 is TGTGCCAGCAAGGGCCGAGGCGCTAGTGGGACCCAGTACTTC.

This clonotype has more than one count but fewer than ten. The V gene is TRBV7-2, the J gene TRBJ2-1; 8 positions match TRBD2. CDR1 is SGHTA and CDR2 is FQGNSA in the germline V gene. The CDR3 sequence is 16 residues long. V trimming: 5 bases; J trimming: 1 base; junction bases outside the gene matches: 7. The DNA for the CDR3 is TGTGCCAGCAGCGCGGGGGGCGGGGTGTCCTACAATGAGCAGTTCTTC. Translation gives CASSAGGGVSYNEQFF.

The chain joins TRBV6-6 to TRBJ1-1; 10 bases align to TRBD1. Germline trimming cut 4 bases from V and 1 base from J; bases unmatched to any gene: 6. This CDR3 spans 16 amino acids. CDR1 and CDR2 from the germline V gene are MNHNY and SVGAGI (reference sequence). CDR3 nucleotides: TGTGCCAGCAGTTGGGGACAGGGGAGGAGGAACACTGAAGCTTTCTTT. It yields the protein CASSWGQGRRNTEAFF.

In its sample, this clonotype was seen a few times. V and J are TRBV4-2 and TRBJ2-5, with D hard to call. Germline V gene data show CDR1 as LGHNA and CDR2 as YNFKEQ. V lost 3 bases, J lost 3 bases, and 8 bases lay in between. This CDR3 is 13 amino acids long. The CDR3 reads CASSQMGKETQYF. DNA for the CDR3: TGTGCCAGCAGCCAGATGGGAAAAGAGACCCAGTACTTC.

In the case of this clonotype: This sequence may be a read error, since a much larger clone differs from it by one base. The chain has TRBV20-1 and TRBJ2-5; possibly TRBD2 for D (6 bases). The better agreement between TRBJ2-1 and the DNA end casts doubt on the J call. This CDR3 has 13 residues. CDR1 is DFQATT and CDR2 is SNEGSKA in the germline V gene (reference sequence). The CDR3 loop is CSARATRGEEQFF. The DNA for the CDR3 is TGCAGTGCTAGGGCGACTAGGGGCGAGGAGCAGTTCTTC.

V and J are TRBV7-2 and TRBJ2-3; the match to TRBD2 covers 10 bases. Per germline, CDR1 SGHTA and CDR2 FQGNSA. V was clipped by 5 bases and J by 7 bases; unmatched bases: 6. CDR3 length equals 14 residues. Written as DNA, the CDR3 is TGTGCCAGCAGCGGTCGGACTAGCGGAAATACGCAGTATTTT. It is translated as CASSGRTSGNTQYF. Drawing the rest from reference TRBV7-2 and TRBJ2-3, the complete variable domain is GAGVSQSPSNKVTEKGKDVELRCDPISGHTALYWYRQSLGQGLEFLIYFQGNSAPDKSGLPSDRFSAERTGGSVSTLTIQRTQQEDSAVYLCASSGRTSGNTQYFGPGTRLTVL.

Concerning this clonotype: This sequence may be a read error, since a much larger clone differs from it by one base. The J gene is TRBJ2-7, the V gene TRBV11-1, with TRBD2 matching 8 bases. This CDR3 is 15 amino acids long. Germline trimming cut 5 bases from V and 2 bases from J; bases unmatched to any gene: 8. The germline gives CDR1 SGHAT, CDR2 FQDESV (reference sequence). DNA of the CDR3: TGTGCCAGCAGCCCCCTTAGCGGGGTCACCTACGAGCAGTACTTC. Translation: CASSPLSGVTYEQYF.